Following are 13 T cell receptor beta chains from one sample sequenced in a study of T cell responses to AZD1222 COVID-19 vaccine (dated by TCRdb to 2020 to 2023). This specimen's time point label, per the study, means: baseline before first vaccination. Reading the label with the study, this specimen's treatment or condition is: meningococcal conjugate vaccine given as trial control. Receptor libraries were prepared by the immunoSEQ multiplex PCR assay. TCRdb holds this immuneACCESS table with in-frame rearrangements only. Some clones are missing; in checked studies, unresolved V genes explain under half, and the rest has no known cause. The sample table holds roughly 70,000 clones, of which roughly 78% were seen once. Over 20% of the sample belongs to the ten largest clones. The sequencing used peripheral blood, collected on day 0 of MenACWY control vaccination. Every receptor here comes from an adult in good health.

The rearrangement uses TRBV6-5 and TRBJ2-7, with a weak D call TRBD1 (6 bases). Germline values: CDR1 MNHEY, CDR2 SVGAGI. This CDR3 contains 13 residues. Trimming stripped 7 bases from V and 4 bases from J, with 14 bases between. The CDR3 region is CASKPRGTYEQYF. The CDR3 DNA reads TGTGCCAGCAAACCCCGAGGGACATACGAGCAGTACTTC.

This clone was seen a single time. The J gene is TRBJ2-3, the V gene TRBV5-1; D is uncertain. Germline assignment: CDR1 SGHRS and CDR2 YFSETQ. Trimming took off 4 bases at V and 0 bases at J, with 12 bases between the two ends. The CDR3 loop spans 15 amino acids. The CDR3 protein is CASSVDGVSTDTQYF. CDR3 bases: TGCGCCAGCAGCGTGGATGGGGTTAGCACAGATACGCAGTATTTT.

This chain uses TRBV4-3 with TRBJ1-1; D remains unclear. CDR3 length: 15 amino acids. The V and J ends lost 1 base and 5 bases respectively, with 14 bases between them. Per the germline V gene, CDR1 is LGHNA and CDR2 is YSLEER. CDR3 DNA sequence: TGCGCCAGCAGCCAAGGGTCGGGATGGTCTACTGAAGCTTTCTTT. Its translation: CASSQGSGWSTEAFF.

V usage is TRBV18 and J usage is TRBJ1-3; TRBD1 matches at 9 bases. V lost 6 bases to trimming and J lost 4 bases; unmatched junction nucleotides: 10. The CDR3 totals 16 residues. The germline V gene encodes CDR1 KGHSH and CDR2 LQKENI. The CDR3 DNA follows: TGTGCCAGCTCGCCGTTGAACAGGGGGCCAGGAAACACCATATATTTT. Its translation: CASSPLNRGPGNTIYF.

CDR3 sequence (DNA): TGTGCCAGCAGCTTAGGAGTCGGGAGGGTCGGGGAGCTGTTTTTT. Residues: CASSLGVGRVGELFF. The chain combines TRBV7-2 with TRBJ2-2, with TRBD2 identical over 8 bases. Per the germline V gene, CDR1 is SGHTA and CDR2 is FQGNSA. With V trimmed by 1 base and J by 7 bases, 5 bases remained unmatched. The CDR3 totals 15 residues.

The chain is built from TRBV2 and TRBJ1-1, with D possibly being TRBD1 (5 bases). From germline, CDR1 is SNHLY and CDR2 FYNNEI. V was trimmed by 2 bases and J by 4 bases, leaving 14 bases between them. The CDR3 contains 15 residues. For the CDR3, the DNA is TGTGCCAGCAGTGAATGGGGCCGCGGGAGCACTGAAGCTTTCTTT. It codes for CASSEWGRGSTEAFF.

V is TRBV7-8 and J is TRBJ1-5; D is possibly TRBD1 (5 bases). Per germline, CDR1 SGHVS and CDR2 FQNEAQ. CDR3 length: 15 amino acids. The V gene lost 1 base and the J gene lost 7 bases, with 14 bases spanning the gap. The CDR3 sequence: CASSLVGDPGQPQHF. CDR3 nucleotide sequence: TGTGCCAGCAGCTTAGTCGGGGACCCGGGGCAGCCCCAGCATTTT.

This chain joins TRBV11-2 and TRBJ1-4, with D unresolved. V dropped 6 bases and J dropped 7 bases, with 15 bases sitting between them. CDR1 and CDR2 (germline): SGHAT, FQNNGV. The CDR3 has 14 amino acids. The CDR3 DNA is TGTGCCAGCAGGAATCTGGGAGGAAGTGAAAAACTGTTTTTT. Protein: CASRNLGGSEKLFF.

This chain uses TRBV7-9 with TRBJ2-2; TRBD2 matches 12 bases. The germline V gene encodes CDR1 SEHNR and CDR2 FQNEAQ (reference sequence). The CDR3 has 16 residues. Trimming at V came to 5 bases and at J to 7 bases, leaving 8 bases not matched to a gene. CDR3 DNA: TGTGCCAGCAGCCCTCCTAGCGGGAGGGCGGACGGGGAGCTGTTTTTT. Translation gives CASSPPSGRADGELFF.

The genes are TRBV5-1 and TRBJ1-1; no reliable D call. Germline V gene lookup returns CDR1 SGHRS and CDR2 YFSETQ. This CDR3 spans 15 amino acids. Trimming removed 0 bases from V and 5 bases from J, with 14 bases in between. The CDR3 sequence is CASSLGQAADTEAFF. In nucleotides, the CDR3 is TGCGCCAGCAGCTTGGGGCAAGCGGCGGATACTGAAGCTTTCTTT.

This clone has more than one count but fewer than ten. The chain joins TRBV2 to TRBJ2-1; 8 nucleotides match TRBD2. The CDR3 runs to 14 residues. The V gene end was trimmed by 5 bases and the J gene end by 6 bases; junction bases not matched to a gene: 6. CDR1 SNHLY and CDR2 FYNNEI come from the germline V gene. The CDR3 region is CASSSGLAGNEQFF. The CDR3 nucleotides read TGTGCCAGCAGTTCCGGACTAGCCGGCAATGAGCAGTTCTTC.

The V and J genes are TRBV14 and TRBJ1-1; D perhaps matches TRBD1 (5 bases). The germline V gene has CDR1 SGHDN and CDR2 FVKESK. The V and J ends lost 4 bases and 5 bases respectively, with 11 bases between them. The CDR3 spans 13 residues. CDR3 region: CASSRQGGTEAFF. The CDR3 bases are TGTGCCAGCAGCCGGCAGGGAGGGACTGAAGCTTTCTTT.

The chain couples TRBV30 to TRBJ2-7, with 7 positions matching TRBD2. This CDR3 region has 14 residues. V was pared by 0 bases and J by 2 bases, with 4 bases of the junction left unmatched. Germline CDR1 reads GTSNPN; CDR2 reads SVGIG (reference sequence). CDR3 loop: CAWSVPSGPYEQYF. As DNA, the CDR3 is TGTGCCTGGAGTGTACCTAGCGGACCCTACGAGCAGTACTTC.